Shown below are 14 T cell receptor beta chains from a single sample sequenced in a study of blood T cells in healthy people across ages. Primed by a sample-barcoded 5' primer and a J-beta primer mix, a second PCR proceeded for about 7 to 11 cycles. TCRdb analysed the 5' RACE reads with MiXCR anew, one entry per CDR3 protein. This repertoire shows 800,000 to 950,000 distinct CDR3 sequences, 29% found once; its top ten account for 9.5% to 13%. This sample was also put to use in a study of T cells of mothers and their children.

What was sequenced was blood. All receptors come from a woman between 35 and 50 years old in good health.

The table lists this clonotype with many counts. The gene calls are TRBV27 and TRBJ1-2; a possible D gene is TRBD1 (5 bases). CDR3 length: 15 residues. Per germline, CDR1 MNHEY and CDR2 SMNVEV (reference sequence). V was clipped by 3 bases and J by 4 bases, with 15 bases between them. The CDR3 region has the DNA TGTGCCAGCAGTTTCGCAGGGTCGGCAACCTATGGCTACACCTTC. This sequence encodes CASSFAGSATYGYTF.

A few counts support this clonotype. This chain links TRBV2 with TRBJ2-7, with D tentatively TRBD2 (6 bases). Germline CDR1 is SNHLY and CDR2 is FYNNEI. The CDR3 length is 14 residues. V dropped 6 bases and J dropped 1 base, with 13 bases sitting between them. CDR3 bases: TGTGCCAGCAGACCGGACGGGGGTTCCTACGAGCAGTACTTC. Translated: CASRPDGGSYEQYF.

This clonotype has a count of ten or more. CDR3 bases: TGTGCCAGCAGCCCCCCATCGGCGGGGACCTACGAGCAGTACTTC. Protein product: CASSPPSAGTYEQYF. The rearrangement joins TRBV7-2 to TRBJ2-7; tentative D call: TRBD2 (6 bases). The V and J ends lost 5 bases and 2 bases respectively, with 16 bases between them. The CDR3 is 15 amino acids. Germline CDR1 reads SGHTA; CDR2 reads FQGNSA.

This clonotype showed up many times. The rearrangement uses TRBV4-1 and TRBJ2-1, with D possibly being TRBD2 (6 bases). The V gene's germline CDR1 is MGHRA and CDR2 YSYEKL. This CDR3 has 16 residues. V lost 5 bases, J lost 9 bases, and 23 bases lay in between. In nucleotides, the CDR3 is TGCGCCAGCAGCTTTACCGGGACTGCGCCAATGGGTGAGCAGTTCTTC. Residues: CASSFTGTAPMGEQFF.

The CDR3 is CSVAGGGSYEQYF. Written as DNA, the CDR3 is TGCAGTGTGGCGGGGGGGGGCTCCTACGAGCAGTACTTC. The rearrangement uses TRBV20-1 and TRBJ2-7; TRBD2 aligns across 9 bases. Per the germline V gene, CDR1 is DFQATT and CDR2 is SNEGSKA (reference sequence). J lost 0 bases, V lost 7 bases, and 4 bases had no gene match. This CDR3 region has 13 residues.

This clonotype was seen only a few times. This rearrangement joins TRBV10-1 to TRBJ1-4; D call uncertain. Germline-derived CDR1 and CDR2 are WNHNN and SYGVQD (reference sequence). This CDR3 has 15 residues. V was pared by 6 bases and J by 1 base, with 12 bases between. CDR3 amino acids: CASSRSTETNEKLFF. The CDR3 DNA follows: TGCGCCAGCAGCAGATCCACGGAAACTAATGAAAAACTGTTTTTT.

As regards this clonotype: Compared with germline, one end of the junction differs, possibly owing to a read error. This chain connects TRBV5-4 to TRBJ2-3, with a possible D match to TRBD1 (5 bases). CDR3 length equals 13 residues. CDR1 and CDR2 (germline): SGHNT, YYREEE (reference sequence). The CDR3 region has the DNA TGTGCCAGCAGCACTGCAATGGACATTACGCAGGATTTT. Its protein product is CASSTAMDITQDF. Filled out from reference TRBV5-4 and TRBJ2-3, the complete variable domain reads ETGVTQSPTHLIKTRGQQVTLRCSSQSGHNTVSWYQQALGQGPQFIFQYYREEENGRGNFPPRFSGLQFPNYSSELNVNALELDDSALYLCASSTAMDITQDFGPGTRLTVL.

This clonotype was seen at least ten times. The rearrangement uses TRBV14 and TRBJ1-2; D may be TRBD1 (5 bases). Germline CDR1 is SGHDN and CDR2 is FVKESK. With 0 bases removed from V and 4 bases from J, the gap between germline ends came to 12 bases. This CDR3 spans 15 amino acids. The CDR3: CASSQDPTGLYGYTF. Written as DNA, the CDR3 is TGTGCCAGCAGCCAAGATCCCACAGGACTCTATGGCTACACCTTC. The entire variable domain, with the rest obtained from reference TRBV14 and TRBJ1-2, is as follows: EAGVTQFPSHSVIEKGQTVTLRCDPISGHDNLYWYRRVMGKEIKFLLHFVKESKQDESGMPNNRFLAERTGGTYSTLKVQPAELEDSGVYFCASSQDPTGLYGYTFGSGTRLTVV.

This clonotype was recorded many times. As DNA, the CDR3 is TGTGCCAGCAGTTTAGAGCAGGGTAATCAGCCCCAGCATTTT. Translating gives CASSLEQGNQPQHF. This chain uses TRBV12-3 or TRBV12-4 with TRBJ1-5, with TRBD1 as a possible D gene (5 bases). V was pared by 1 base and J by 4 bases, with 8 bases between. This CDR3 is built from 14 residues.

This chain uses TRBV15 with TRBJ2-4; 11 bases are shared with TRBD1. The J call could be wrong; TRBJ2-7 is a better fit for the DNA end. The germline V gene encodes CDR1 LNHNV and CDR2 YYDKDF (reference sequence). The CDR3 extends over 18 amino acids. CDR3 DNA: TGTGCCACCAGCAGAGGTACCGGGACAGGGGGGTTTCCCTACGAGCAGTACTTC. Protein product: CATSRGTGTGGFPYEQYF.

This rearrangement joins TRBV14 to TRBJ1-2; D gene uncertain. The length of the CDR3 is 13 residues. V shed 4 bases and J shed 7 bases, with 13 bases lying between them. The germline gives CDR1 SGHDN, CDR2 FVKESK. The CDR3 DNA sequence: TGTGCCAGCAGCCCCGGAGGAGTGCTTGGCTACACCTTC. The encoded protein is CASSPGGVLGYTF.

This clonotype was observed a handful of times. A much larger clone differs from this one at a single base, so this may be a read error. CDR3 sequence reads: CASSQESQGHEQYF. The CDR3 DNA follows: TGCGCCAGCAGCCAAGAGTCACAGGGCCACGAGCAGTACTTC. The chain links TRBV4-1 to TRBJ2-7; D perhaps matches TRBD1 (6 bases). There are 14 residues in the CDR3. The V gene's germline CDR1 is MGHRA and CDR2 YSYEKL. The germline V and J ends were trimmed by 0 bases and 5 bases, with 11 bases remaining between them.

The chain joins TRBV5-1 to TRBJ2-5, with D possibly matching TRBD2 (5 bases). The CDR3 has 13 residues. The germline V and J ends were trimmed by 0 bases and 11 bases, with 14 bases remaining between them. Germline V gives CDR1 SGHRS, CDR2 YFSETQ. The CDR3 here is CASSLDGSWEQYF. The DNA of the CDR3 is TGCGCCAGCAGCTTGGACGGCTCTTGGGAGCAGTACTTC.

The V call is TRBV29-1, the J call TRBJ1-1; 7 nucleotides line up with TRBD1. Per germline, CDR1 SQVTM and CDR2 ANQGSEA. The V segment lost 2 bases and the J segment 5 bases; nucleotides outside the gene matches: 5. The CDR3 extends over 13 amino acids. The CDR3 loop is CSVEKGAWTEAFF. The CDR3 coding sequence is TGCAGCGTTGAAAAGGGGGCGTGGACTGAAGCTTTCTTT.